These T cell receptor beta chains were read from a single sample in a study of OX40 agonist ivuxolimab in advanced cancers. The assay was immunoSEQ multiplex PCR, and TCRdb's table has in-frame clones only and misses some. The sample has about 47,000 clones; around 84% are singletons. The material was CD4+ or CD8+ T cells sorted from blood, obtained in a trial of the OX40 agonist ivuxolimab. The receptors here all came from an adult with an advanced solid tumor such as melanoma, head and neck, liver or kidney cancer. The CDR3 runs from the conserved cysteine through the conserved F or W. D genes are given only for firm matches. The listing skips clone size in some rows; elsewhere it reads once, few, many or a size class.

clone_size	v_call	d_call	j_call	cdr3_nt	cdr3_aa
NA	TRBV4-3	TRBD1	TRBJ2-5	TGCGCCAGCAGCCAAGATGGGACAGGGTTGGAGACCCAGTACTTC	CASSQDGTGLETQYF
NA	TRBV29-1	NA	TRBJ2-2	TGCAGCGTTGTAGGGGGGCTCACCGGGGAGCTGTTTTTT	CSVVGGLTGELFF
NA	TRBV28	NA	TRBJ2-5	TGTGCCAGCAGTTACGGCTATCTCCAAGAGACCCAGTACTTC	CASSYGYLQETQYF
NA	TRBV9	NA	TRBJ2-1	TGTGCCAGCAGCGTAGCTGGAGCGGGCTCCTACAATGAGCAGTTCTTC	CASSVAGAGSYNEQFF
NA	TRBV6-5	NA	TRBJ1-5	TGTGCCAGCAGTCCTGGGTCAGTGGAAAGCCAGCCCCAGCATTTT	CASSPGSVESQPQHF
NA	TRBV7-2	NA	TRBJ1-1	TGTGCCAGCAGCTTCGCAGGGCCGAACACTGAAGCTTTCTTT	CASSFAGPNTEAFF
NA	TRBV23-1	NA	TRBJ2-3	TGCGCCAGCAGTCACCCGGACAGAAAGAGCACAGATACGCAGTATTTT	CASSHPDRKSTDTQYF
NA	TRBV9	NA	TRBJ2-7	TGTGCCAGCAGCGTAGGAGGGTTCTCCTACGAGCAGTACTTC	CASSVGGFSYEQYF
NA	TRBV5-6	TRBD1	TRBJ1-1	TGTGCCAGCAGCTTGGGACAGGGGAAGACTGAAGCTTTCTTT	CASSLGQGKTEAFF
NA	TRBV28	TRBD1	TRBJ2-5	TGTGCCAGCAGTTCCCGGGACAGGGGGATGGAGACCCAGTACTTC	CASSSRDRGMETQYF
NA	TRBV18	TRBD1	TRBJ1-6	TGTGCCAGCTCTCCTAAACCGGGACAGGGAAATTCACCCCTCCACTTT	CASSPKPGQGNSPLHF
NA	TRBV5-1	TRBD1	TRBJ1-2	TGCGCCAGCAGCTCCGGGACAGGGATCCGGATCCGGGGCTACACCTTC	CASSSGTGIRIRGYTF
NA	TRBV30	NA	TRBJ1-4	TGTGCCTGGAGTGTCGGACAAACTAATGAAAAACTGTTTTTT	CAWSVGQTNEKLFF
NA	TRBV7-2	TRBD2	TRBJ2-2	TGTGCCAGCAGCTCAGTAGCGGGAGTGAGCACCGGGGAGCTGTTTTTT	CASSSVAGVSTGELFF
NA	TRBV19	NA	TRBJ2-5	TGTGCCACGACTGACCCTGCTAGTCCCTTCCAAGAGACCCAGTACTTC	CATTDPASPFQETQYF
NA	TRBV29-1	TRBD2	TRBJ2-7	TGCAGCGCCGGGACTAGCGATTCCTACGAGCAGTACTTC	CSAGTSDSYEQYF
NA	TRBV7-3	TRBD2	TRBJ2-3	TGTGCCAGCAGCTTAATGGGCGGGAGGGCCTTGACAGATACGCAGTATTTT	CASSLMGGRALTDTQYF
NA	TRBV7-6	NA	TRBJ1-1	TGTGCCAGCAGCTTGAACACTGAAGCTTTCTTT	CASSLNTEAFF
NA	TRBV27	NA	TRBJ2-5	TGTGCCAGCAGTTTATCGACCGGCAGGGAGACCCAGTACTTC	CASSLSTGRETQYF
NA	TRBV5-1	NA	TRBJ1-1	TGCGCCAGCAGCAAGGGACACCTAAACACTGAAGCTTTCTTT	CASSKGHLNTEAFF
NA	TRBV30	NA	TRBJ1-1	TGTGCCTGGAGTAAAGGTTTTACCGCTGAAGCTTTCTTT	CAWSKGFTAEAFF
NA	TRBV27	NA	TRBJ2-3	TGTGCCAGCAGTTTAACCTACAGCACAGATACGCAGTATTTT	CASSLTYSTDTQYF
many	TRBV11-3	NA	TRBJ2-2	TGTGCCAGCAGCTTACGAGAGACAAAGGCCGGGGAGCTGTTTTTT	CASSLRETKAGELFF
NA	TRBV5-6	NA	TRBJ2-7	TGTGCCAGCAGCTTGGCAGTTTCTGGCTACGAGCAGTACTTC	CASSLAVSGYEQYF
NA	TRBV7-9	TRBD1	TRBJ1-2	TGTGCCAGCAGCTCCCCTCCTGGAGGGGGCTCTGATGGCTACACCTTC	CASSSPPGGGSDGYTF
once	TRBV9	NA	TRBJ2-3	TGTGCCAGCAGCGTAGGGGGGGATCCCACAGATACGCAGTATTTT	CASSVGGDPTDTQYF
NA	TRBV4-1	NA	TRBJ2-1	TGCGCCAGCAGCCAAATGACGGGTAATGAGCAGTTCTTC	CASSQMTGNEQFF
NA	TRBV19	NA	TRBJ2-3	TGTGCCAGTAGTATCTGGCATGGTGGCACAGATACGCAGTATTTT	CASSIWHGGTDTQYF
NA	TRBV5-4	NA	TRBJ1-4	TGTGCCAGCAGCTTAGCTGGGGCCGAAAAAGGGACAACGGAAAAACTGTTTTTT	CASSLAGAEKGTTEKLFF
NA	TRBV4-2	NA	TRBJ2-1	TGTGCCAGCAGCCAAGTTACCAACGACGGGGGTTTCTACAATGAGCAGTTCTTC	CASSQVTNDGGFYNEQFF
NA	TRBV6-4	TRBD2	TRBJ2-1	TGTGCCAGCAGTTTAACTAGCGGGAGTCTCTACAATGAGCAGTTCTTC	CASSLTSGSLYNEQFF
NA	TRBV27	NA	TRBJ2-2	TGTGCCAGCAGTTTTGGGTCGGCCGGGGAGCTGTTTTTT	CASSFGSAGELFF
few	TRBV27	TRBD2	TRBJ2-1	TGTGCCAGCAGTCCCCTAGCGGGCTACAATGAGCAGTTCTTC	CASSPLAGYNEQFF
NA	TRBV9	NA	TRBJ2-3	TGTGCCAGCAGTGGAAGGGGGAGCACAGATACGCAGTATTTT	CASSGRGSTDTQYF
NA	TRBV7-9	TRBD1	TRBJ2-7	TGTGCCAGCAGCTCAACAGGGGGCACCTACGAGCAGTACTTC	CASSSTGGTYEQYF
NA	TRBV27	TRBD1	TRBJ2-1	TGTGCCAGCAGTTTAGTGGGGAGAAGGGGGCATGAGCAGTTCTTC	CASSLVGRRGHEQFF
NA	TRBV7-9	NA	TRBJ1-3	TGTGCCAGCAGCACACCCCCGGGAAACACCATATATTTT	CASSTPPGNTIYF
NA	TRBV6-5	TRBD1	TRBJ1-2	TGTGCCAGCAGTTCGACAGGGTTTAACTATGGCTACACCTTC	CASSSTGFNYGYTF
NA	TRBV4-3	NA	TRBJ2-3	TGCGCCAGCAGCCAAGGTGGGATAGTTAGCACAGATACGCAGTATTTT	CASSQGGIVSTDTQYF
once	TRBV4-1	NA	TRBJ2-3	TGCGCCAGCAGCCAAGGAGTCCAACCGGACCGGGCGGATACGCAGTATTTT	CASSQGVQPDRADTQYF
NA	TRBV27	NA	TRBJ2-1	TGTGCCAGCATCCTCGGGTCCGGGGGGCAGGGTAATGAGCAGTTCTTC	CASILGSGGQGNEQFF
NA	TRBV28	NA	TRBJ1-5	TGTGCCAGCAGTTCGGGACCGTACTCCAATCAGCCCCAGCATTTT	CASSSGPYSNQPQHF
NA	TRBV28	TRBD2	TRBJ2-7	TGTGCCAGCAGTTCCTCCCCCGGGACTAGTTCTTACGAGCAGTACTTC	CASSSSPGTSSYEQYF
NA	TRBV4-1	TRBD2	TRBJ2-7	TGCGCCAGCAGCCCCGGACTAGCGGGAGGCCACGAGCAGTACTTC	CASSPGLAGGHEQYF
NA	TRBV6-4	NA	TRBJ2-1	TGTGCCAGCAGTGCCAGAGCCTACAATGAGCAGTTCTTC	CASSARAYNEQFF
NA	TRBV7-2	TRBD1	TRBJ2-2	TGTGCCAGCAGCCAAGCGGACAGGGAAACCGGGGAGCTGTTTTTT	CASSQADRETGELFF
NA	TRBV11-2	NA	TRBJ2-7	TGTGCCAGCAGCTTAGGGGCAGTACCGGGCTCCTACGAGCAGTACTTC	CASSLGAVPGSYEQYF
NA	TRBV4-3	NA	TRBJ1-5	TGCGCCAGCAGCCATGGGACACGAGGTGAACCCCAGCATTTT	CASSHGTRGEPQHF
NA	TRBV7-9	NA	TRBJ1-5	TGTGCCAGCAGCCACTACCGGGGAAATAGCAATCAGCCCCAGCATTTT	CASSHYRGNSNQPQHF
NA	TRBV30	NA	TRBJ1-3	TGTGCCTGGAGTAGAGGTGCTGGAAACACCATATATTTT	CAWSRGAGNTIYF